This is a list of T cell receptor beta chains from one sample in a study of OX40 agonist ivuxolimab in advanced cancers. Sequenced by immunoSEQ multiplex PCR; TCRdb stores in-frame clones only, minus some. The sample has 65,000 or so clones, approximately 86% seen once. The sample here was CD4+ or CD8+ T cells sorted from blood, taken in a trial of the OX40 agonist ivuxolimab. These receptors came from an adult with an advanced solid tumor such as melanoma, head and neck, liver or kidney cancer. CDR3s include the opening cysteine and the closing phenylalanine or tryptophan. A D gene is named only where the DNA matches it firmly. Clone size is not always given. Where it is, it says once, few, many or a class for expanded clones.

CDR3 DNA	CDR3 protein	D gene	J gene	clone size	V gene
TGCAGCGTTCGGGACAGGGGGCTTTTTTGCACCTTC	CSVRDRGLFCTF	TRBD1	TRBJ1-2	-	TRBV29-1
TGTGCCACCAGCAGAGGGACCACCTATGGCTACACCTTC	CATSRGTTYGYTF	-	TRBJ1-2	-	TRBV15
TGTGCCAGCAGCGCAGACAGGGGGCGAAGGCAGCCCCAACATTTT	CASSADRGRRQPQHF	TRBD1	TRBJ1-5	-	TRBV28
TGTGCCAGCTCACCACCGGGACAGCGAATTCCAACTAATGAAAAACTGTTTTTT	CASSPPGQRIPTNEKLFF	TRBD1	TRBJ1-4	-	TRBV18
TGTGCCAGCAGCTTGGATATGGCCGACGAGGCTTATGGCTACACCTTC	CASSLDMADEAYGYTF	-	TRBJ1-2	-	TRBV5-4
TGCGCCAGCAATCCAAACGGGAGGGTATATGAGCAGTTCTTC	CASNPNGRVYEQFF	TRBD2	TRBJ2-1	-	TRBV5-1
TGTGCCAGCAGCCAACTCGGACAGGGGACGAATGGCTACACCTTC	CASSQLGQGTNGYTF	TRBD1	TRBJ1-2	-	TRBV4-2
TGTGCCAGCTCACCAGTCCTAGCGGGACACACCGGGGAGCTGTTTTTT	CASSPVLAGHTGELFF	TRBD2	TRBJ2-2	-	TRBV18
TGCGCCAGCAGTGAAAGGGCGATCCACGAGCAGTACTTC	CASSERAIHEQYF	-	TRBJ2-7	-	TRBV10-1
TGTGCCAGCAGTGAAGCGGGACACTACTACAATGAGCAGTTCTTC	CASSEAGHYYNEQFF	-	TRBJ2-1	-	TRBV6-1
TGTGCCAGCAGCGTAGGGACAGGCTGGTACGAGCAGTACTTC	CASSVGTGWYEQYF	TRBD1	TRBJ2-7	-	TRBV9
TGTGCCAGCAGCCCCAACTCGCGTGGCTACACCTTC	CASSPNSRGYTF	-	TRBJ1-2	few	TRBV6-6
TGTGCCAGCAGTGAACTTGGCACCATATATTTT	CASSELGTIYF	-	TRBJ1-3	-	TRBV25-1
TGTGCCAGCAGGGGGGGGCACAGAACCTACGAGCAGTACTTC	CASRGGHRTYEQYF	-	TRBJ2-7	-	TRBV2
TGTGCCAGCAGCGTAGACAGGGGACCTCTTCTCACAGATACGCAGTATTTT	CASSVDRGPLLTDTQYF	TRBD1	TRBJ2-3	-	TRBV9
TGTGCCAGCAGCTTTACTAGTGTCACCTCCGAGCAGTTCTTC	CASSFTSVTSEQFF	-	TRBJ2-1	-	TRBV7-2
TGTGCCAGCAGCTTAAATGCGGGCCCGTACGAGCAGTACTTC	CASSLNAGPYEQYF	-	TRBJ2-7	-	TRBV7-3
TGCAGCGTTAAGGACAGCTCGGGATATCCGCAGTATTTT	CSVKDSSGYPQYF	-	TRBJ2-3	-	TRBV29-1
TGCGCCAGCAGCCGCGACAGGGTTGAGACCCAGTACTTC	CASSRDRVETQYF	TRBD1	TRBJ2-5	-	TRBV4-3
TGTGCCAGCAGCCGACCAGGGGGCTTGGGCACCGGGGAGCTGTTTTTT	CASSRPGGLGTGELFF	TRBD1	TRBJ2-2	-	TRBV14
TGTGCCAGCAGCTTGGCGGGACAGGGGAATGAAAAACTGTTTTTT	CASSLAGQGNEKLFF	TRBD1	TRBJ1-4	-	TRBV5-4
TGTGCCAGCAGCCCCTCTTGGGGCTCTGGGGCCAACGTCCTGACTTTC	CASSPSWGSGANVLTF	-	TRBJ2-6	-	TRBV5-4
TGTGCCGCGGGAGTAGGGGAGCTGTTTTTT	CAAGVGELFF	TRBD2	TRBJ2-2	-	TRBV30
TGTGCCAGCATCGCCGGTGGGGCCAACGTCCTGACTTTC	CASIAGGANVLTF	-	TRBJ2-6	once	TRBV11-3
TGTGCCATCGGAGGGACAGAACAAGAGACCCAGTACTTC	CAIGGTEQETQYF	-	TRBJ2-5	once	TRBV10-3
TGTGCCAGCAGCTTTGGGGGAAGGGGACAGATAAACACCGGGGAGCTGTTTTTT	CASSFGGRGQINTGELFF	TRBD1	TRBJ2-2	-	TRBV11-1
TGTGCCAGCAGAGATGACAGGGGGCCTTCACCCCTCCACTTT	CASRDDRGPSPLHF	TRBD1	TRBJ1-6	-	TRBV5-4
TGTGCCAGCAGTTACCGACTGAAGCAGTACTTC	CASSYRLKQYF	-	TRBJ2-7	-	TRBV6-5
TGCGCCAGCAGCCCTAGCGGGAGGGCCGGGAATGAGCAGTTCTTC	CASSPSGRAGNEQFF	TRBD2	TRBJ2-1	-	TRBV5-1
TGTGCCAGCAGCCCTAGGCGTAGTCACGATACGCAGTATTTT	CASSPRRSHDTQYF	-	TRBJ2-3	-	TRBV9
TGTGCCAGCAGCCTCGAAAAGGCCGACTTC	CASSLEKADF	-	TRBJ2-7	-	TRBV7-9
TGTGCCAGCAGCCCATACAGGTTATCCTACTACGAGCAGTACTTC	CASSPYRLSYYEQYF	-	TRBJ2-7	-	TRBV7-6
TGTGCCTGTTCAGGGTTATCGGGCAATCAGCCCCAGCATTTT	CACSGLSGNQPQHF	-	TRBJ1-5	-	TRBV30
TGCGCCAGCAGCTTGTACGGGACAGGCCCCTACGAGCAGTACTTC	CASSLYGTGPYEQYF	TRBD1	TRBJ2-7	-	TRBV5-1
TGTGCCAGCAGCTTAGGGCCCGGACTAGCGGGAGGCCCTGAGTTCTTC	CASSLGPGLAGGPEFF	TRBD2	TRBJ2-1	-	TRBV7-9
TGTGCCAGCAGCCCGAGGCAGGGACACACAGATACGCAGTATTTT	CASSPRQGHTDTQYF	-	TRBJ2-3	-	TRBV11-3
TGCAGTGCTGAAGGAACAGATACGCAGTATTTT	CSAEGTDTQYF	-	TRBJ2-3	-	TRBV20-1
TGTGCCAGCGTCCTAGGGATGGACACCGGGGAGCTGTTTTTT	CASVLGMDTGELFF	-	TRBJ2-2	-	TRBV7-9
TGTGCCAGCAGCTACAGGGGCGCGGGCGGGGAGCTGTTTTTT	CASSYRGAGGELFF	TRBD1	TRBJ2-2	-	TRBV27
TGTGCCAGCAGCGCCGACAGGGATTATCAGCCCCAGCATTTT	CASSADRDYQPQHF	TRBD1	TRBJ1-5	-	TRBV25-1
TGTGGGACACTAGTTGGATATAATTCACCCCTCCACTTT	CGTLVGYNSPLHF	-	TRBJ1-6	-	TRBV30
TGTGCCAGCAGCTTGGGTCAGGGGGAGCTGTTTTTT	CASSLGQGELFF	-	TRBJ2-2	-	TRBV7-6
TGTGCCAGCTCACCCCAACTAGCTTCGTGGCAGTTCTTC	CASSPQLASWQFF	-	TRBJ2-1	-	TRBV18
TGTGCCAGCAGTGAGTGGGGGGGTCTCTACGAGCAGTACTTC	CASSEWGGLYEQYF	TRBD2	TRBJ2-7	-	TRBV25-1
TGTGCCAGCAGCTCACTAGCGGGAATCGTCTACGAGCAGTACTTC	CASSSLAGIVYEQYF	TRBD2	TRBJ2-7	-	TRBV6-5
TGTGCCAGCAGTTTACTATCAGGGACTAGCGGACTTTACGAGCAGTACTTC	CASSLLSGTSGLYEQYF	TRBD2	TRBJ2-7	-	TRBV28
TGTGCCATCAGTGGGTCCCCGGTCCGGAGCTATGGCTACACCTTC	CAISGSPVRSYGYTF	-	TRBJ1-2	-	TRBV10-3
TGTGCCAGCAGCTTGAGGCTAACAAACAATGAGCAGTTCTTC	CASSLRLTNNEQFF	-	TRBJ2-1	-	TRBV5-4
TGTGCCAGCAGTTCCCCGACGGACGATTATAGCAATCAGCCCCAGCATTTT	CASSSPTDDYSNQPQHF	-	TRBJ1-5	-	TRBV28
TGTGCCAGCAGTTGGGGGACGAGACACAATAGCAATCAGCCCCAGCATTTT	CASSWGTRHNSNQPQHF	-	TRBJ1-5	-	TRBV28
TGCGCCAGCAGCCAAGAAAGGACTACCACCGGGGAGCTGTTTTTT	CASSQERTTTGELFF	-	TRBJ2-2	-	TRBV4-3
TGCGCCAGCAGAACAAGCGCGGAGTTAGGTTTGTCAAGTGAGCAGTTCTTC	CASRTSAELGLSSEQFF	-	TRBJ2-1	-	TRBV4-1
TGCGCCAGCAGCGCGTGGGGCACTGACAATGAGCAGTTCTTC	CASSAWGTDNEQFF	-	TRBJ2-1	-	TRBV5-1
TGCGCCAGCAGTGACCACGTACCGGGACAGGGGTCTGAAGCTTTCTTT	CASSDHVPGQGSEAFF	TRBD1	TRBJ1-1	-	TRBV10-2
TGTGCCAGCAGCTTAGGACTAGCGGGGCACGACAATGAGCAGTTCTTC	CASSLGLAGHDNEQFF	TRBD2	TRBJ2-1	-	TRBV13